A single sample gave rise to the 15 T cell receptor beta chains below, sequenced in a study of cytomegalovirus exposure and HLA in healthy donors. With 60 Vbeta and 13 Jbeta primers, the PCR was carried out. This table comes from immunoSEQ multiplex PCR, and its TCRdb copy is limited to in-frame clones, with some not included. This table holds some 200,000 clones. Sequenced input: PBMCs. The receptors come from a man under 40 in good health and CMV-seronegative.

This chain connects TRBV7-2 to TRBJ2-5, with TRBD2 as a possible D gene (5 bases). Trimming shortened V by 5 bases and J by 4 bases, and 11 bases separated the two germline ends. The CDR3 sequence is 13 residues long. Germline CDR1 and CDR2: SGHTA and FQGNSA. As DNA, the CDR3 is TGTGCCAGCAGCCCTCGGGAAGGAGAGACCCAGTACTTC. This gives the protein CASSPREGETQYF.

The rearrangement uses TRBV7-6 and TRBJ2-5; 9 nucleotides agree with TRBD1. The J segment lost 2 bases and the V segment lost 5 bases, leaving 9 bases of the junction unmatched. The CDR3 has 16 residues. CDR1 and CDR2 (germline): SGHVS, FNYEAQ. The CDR3 region is CASSTRQGERQETQYF. The CDR3 nucleotides read TGTGCCAGCAGCACCAGACAGGGGGAACGTCAAGAGACCCAGTACTTC.

The rearrangement uses TRBV4-3 and TRBJ2-5, with TRBD1 matching over 8 bases. The junction had 5 bases not matched to a gene; V was cut back by 0 bases and J by 5 bases. Germline V lookup: CDR1 LGHNA, CDR2 YSLEER. CDR3 length equals 15 residues. The CDR3 nucleotides read TGCGCCAGCAGCCAAGAATGGACAGGGCACGAGACCCAGTACTTC. This encodes CASSQEWTGHETQYF.

CDR3: CASSQSLQETQYF. CDR3 DNA: TGTGCCAGCAGCCAGAGTTTGCAAGAGACCCAGTACTTC. V and J are TRBV14 and TRBJ2-5; unclear D gene. CDR1 SGHDN and CDR2 FVKESK come from the germline V gene. This CDR3 contains 13 residues. V was clipped by 3 bases and J by 2 bases, with 7 bases between them.

The rearrangement uses TRBV30 and TRBJ2-5; D is perhaps TRBD2 (7 bases). The DNA end favors TRBJ2-7, so the J call may be wrong. The CDR3 runs to 12 residues. The germline V gene has CDR1 GTSNPN and CDR2 SVGIG (reference sequence). The CDR3 protein is CASTGGGYEQYF. CDR3 sequence (DNA): TGTGCCTCGACGGGGGGCGGGTACGAGCAGTACTTC.

The genes are TRBV5-1 and TRBJ2-1; TRBD2 matches at 11 bases. Trimming cost V 4 bases and J 0 bases; bases outside gene matches: 15. Germline V CDR1 and CDR2: SGHRS, YFSETQ. This CDR3 comprises 20 residues. CDR3: CASSLNLAGGPQSSYNEQFF. CDR3 nucleotides: TGCGCCAGCAGCCTAAATTTAGCGGGGGGGCCCCAGAGCTCCTACAATGAGCAGTTCTTC.

The gene calls are TRBV5-1 and TRBJ1-4, with D maybe TRBD1 (6 bases). This CDR3 has 17 amino acids. V was shortened by 1 base and J by 3 bases, with 16 bases between the two germline ends. The germline CDR1 and CDR2 sequences are SGHRS and YFSETQ. The CDR3 DNA is TGCGCCAGCAGCTTGTTGGGGGGGGCAGCACCTAATGAAAAACTGTTTTTT. Amino acids: CASSLLGGAAPNEKLFF.

The V and J genes are TRBV28 and TRBJ1-4; weak D call: TRBD1 (5 bases). V lost 7 bases and J 3 bases, leaving 12 bases between the germline ends. There are 14 residues in the CDR3. Germline assignment: CDR1 MDHEN and CDR2 SYDVKM. The CDR3 region has the DNA TGTGCCAGCACCTCAGGGCCGGCTAATGAAAAACTGTTTTTT. Protein product: CASTSGPANEKLFF.

The chain recombines TRBV5-6 with TRBJ2-1, with 12 bases matching TRBD2. Germline V gene lookup returns CDR1 SGHDT and CDR2 YYEEEE. CDR3 length: 17 residues. With V trimmed by 0 bases and J by 3 bases, 4 bases remained unmatched. The chain's CDR3 is CASSLALAGGGYNEQFF. CDR3 in DNA: TGTGCCAGCAGCTTGGCTCTAGCGGGAGGGGGCTACAATGAGCAGTTCTTC.

The DNA of the CDR3 is TGTGCCAGCACCCGGAGGGCCAGGACCGATCAGCCCCAGCATTTT. Protein sequence: CASTRRARTDQPQHF. V usage is TRBV5-6 and J usage is TRBJ1-5; D is unresolved. CDR3 length: 15 amino acids. V gave up 6 bases and J gave up 5 bases, with 18 bases separating them. Per germline, CDR1 SGHDT and CDR2 YYEEEE.

V is TRBV5-4 and J is TRBJ2-7; 11 nucleotides align to TRBD2. The V gene end was trimmed by 2 bases and the J gene end by 1 base; junction bases not matched to a gene: 2. The CDR3 spans 15 residues. The germline CDR1 and CDR2 sequences are SGHNT and YYREEE (reference sequence). CDR3 bases: TGTGCCAGCAGCTTCCCTAGCGGGGGGTCCTACGAGCAGTACTTC. As protein: CASSFPSGGSYEQYF.

This chain links TRBV5-4 with TRBJ2-4; 9 bases fit TRBD1. The CDR3 totals 15 residues. Trimming cost V 1 base and J 7 bases; bases outside gene matches: 6. Germline values: CDR1 SGHNT, CDR2 YYREEE (reference sequence). The CDR3 nucleotides read TGTGCCAGCAGCTTGTCCCGGGACAGGGAGAACATTCAGTACTTC. Protein product: CASSLSRDRENIQYF.

The gene calls are TRBV2 and TRBJ1-4; TRBD1 matches 7 bases. Germline loops: CDR1 SNHLY, CDR2 FYNNEI. The CDR3 is 15 residues long. The V gene end was trimmed by 6 bases and the J gene end by 7 bases; junction bases not matched to a gene: 11. The CDR3 nucleotides read TGTGCCAGCAGGAGGGGGACAGCCGGTGGTGAAAAACTGTTTTTT. This translates into CASRRGTAGGEKLFF.

V and J are TRBV6-6 and TRBJ2-5, with 12 bases matching TRBD1. The J call is doubtful: the DNA matches TRBJ2-7 better. This CDR3 has 15 residues. Germline CDR1 is MNHNY and CDR2 is SVGAGI (reference sequence). CDR3 amino acids: CASSPGTGGINEQYF. In nucleotides, the CDR3 is TGTGCCAGCAGCCCCGGGACAGGGGGCATCAACGAGCAGTACTTC.

The V and J genes are TRBV5-4 and TRBJ2-3; TRBD1 aligns across 11 bases. There are 16 residues in the CDR3. J lost 5 bases, V lost 4 bases, and 9 bases had no gene match. Looked up from germline, CDR1 is SGHNT and CDR2 is YYREEE (reference sequence). CDR3 in amino acids: CASSRTGQGGVDTQYF. The CDR3 coding sequence is TGTGCCAGCAGCCGCACGGGACAGGGGGGGGTAGATACGCAGTATTTT.